Described below is a single T cell receptor (beta chain) sequence and its context. Negative isolation yielded the CD8+ and CD4+ T cells, while FACS enriched the TEMRA cells. Random hexamers were used to reverse transcribe an amount of roughly 0.5 to 1 ug RNA. TCR beta CDR3 was amplified by immunoSEQ multiplex PCR. This amplification extended across 54 Vbeta and 13 Jbeta segments. TCRdb ran MiXCR on the immunoSEQ multiplex PCR reads and lists one entry per CDR3 protein. Of 180,000 or so distinct CDR3 sequences in the sample, about 95% were seen once. The sample is drawn from a study of CD8 T cells in Susac syndrome. CDR1 is LNHNV and CDR2 is YYDKDF in the germline V gene (reference sequence). The trim removed 8 bases at V and 5 bases at J, leaving 2 bases unmatched. This CDR3 is built from 14 residues.

The receptor comes from a human donor in good health. V usage is TRBV15 and J usage is TRBJ2-2; TRBD2 matches at 13 bases. The specimen sequenced was CD4+ T cells from PBMCs. CDR3 nucleotides: TGTGCCACCCAACTAGCGGGAGGGACCGGGGAGCTGTTTTTT. Encoded protein: CATQLAGGTGELFF.